This passage covers 28 T cell receptor beta chains from one sample sequenced in a study of cytomegalovirus exposure and HLA in healthy donors. Amplification used 60 Vbeta primers and 13 Jbeta primers. Clones were sequenced by immunoSEQ multiplex PCR, and TCRdb holds only the in-frame ones, with some missing. This table holds 100,000 or so clones, roughly 75% found once. Sequencing used PBMCs. These receptors all come from a young woman in good health and CMV-seropositive.

The chain combines TRBV25-1 with TRBJ1-2; possible D gene TRBD1, 6 bases. V was shortened by 3 bases and J by 6 bases, with 17 bases between the two germline ends. This CDR3 has 15 amino acids. Germline V gene data show CDR1 as MGHDK and CDR2 as SYGVNS. CDR3 protein: CASSDPSTGRDGYTF. The CDR3 DNA reads as TGTGCCAGCAGTGACCCATCCACAGGGCGTGATGGCTACACCTTC.

The V call is TRBV30, the J call TRBJ2-4, with D perhaps matching TRBD2 (5 bases). V lost 0 bases and J 2 bases, leaving 8 bases between the germline ends. The CDR3 has 14 amino acids. Germline V CDR1 and CDR2: GTSNPN, SVGIG (reference sequence). This CDR3 is CAWSVRGTKNIQYF. CDR3 nucleotides: TGTGCCTGGAGTGTACGGGGAACCAAAAACATTCAGTACTTC.

This clone was found a few times. Other DNA sequences in this sample translate to the same CDR3. The chain is built from TRBV6-5 and TRBJ1-4; D uncertain. CDR1 and CDR2 from the germline V gene are MNHEY and SVGAGI. This CDR3 comprises 13 residues. V lost 2 bases to trimming and J lost 8 bases, with 9 bases between them. The CDR3: CASSYSRGEKLFF. CDR3 in DNA: TGTGCCAGCAGTTACAGCCGGGGAGAAAAACTGTTTTTT.

The V and J genes are TRBV5-1 and TRBJ2-7; D call uncertain. Trimming removed 0 bases at V and 6 bases at J, with 10 bases between. This CDR3 is built from 13 residues. CDR1 SGHRS and CDR2 YFSETQ come from the germline V gene. The CDR3 DNA reads as TGCGCCAGCAGCTTGGAGGCAGGTCTCGAGCAGTACTTC. Translated: CASSLEAGLEQYF.

The V and J genes are TRBV7-8 and TRBJ1-5, with D possibly TRBD1 on 6 matching bases. Between the trimmed V and J ends, which lost 5 bases and 7 bases, there was a span of 15 bases. The CDR3 has 14 amino acids. Per germline, CDR1 SGHVS and CDR2 FQNEAQ. DNA of the CDR3: TGTGCCAGCAGCCCCACAGGGCTAGGGCAGCCCCAGCATTTT. Residues: CASSPTGLGQPQHF. Using reference TRBV7-8 and TRBJ1-5 for the parts outside the CDR3, the full variable domain is GAGVSQSPRYKVAKRGQDVALRCDPISGHVSLFWYQQALGQGPEFLTYFQNEAQLDKSGLPSDRFFAERPEGSVSTLKIQRTQQEDSAVYLCASSPTGLGQPQHFGDGTRLSIL.

The rearrangement uses TRBV30 and TRBJ2-1, with 9 bases identical to TRBD2. Germline assignment: CDR1 GTSNPN and CDR2 SVGIG (reference sequence). V lost 4 bases, J lost 2 bases, and 3 bases stayed unmatched. This CDR3 spans 14 amino acids. CDR3 nucleotides: TGTGCCTGGAAAGTAGCGGGAGCCTACAATGAGCAGTTCTTC. Protein: CAWKVAGAYNEQFF.

The genes are TRBV28 and TRBJ2-7, with 7 bases fitting TRBD2. The J segment lost 4 bases and the V segment lost 6 bases, leaving 15 bases of the junction unmatched. This CDR3 comprises 16 residues. The germline CDR1 and CDR2 sequences are MDHEN and SYDVKM. The CDR3 protein is CASSTSLTGRSYEQYF. In DNA, the CDR3 is TGTGCCAGCAGCACCTCTCTAACCGGGAGGTCTTACGAGCAGTACTTC.

V gene TRBV30 combines with J gene TRBJ2-1, with a possible D match to TRBD2 (7 bases). V was pared by 1 base and J by 5 bases, with 15 bases between. Germline CDR1 GTSNPN, CDR2 SVGIG (reference sequence). The CDR3 contains 15 residues. The chain's CDR3 is CAWSGGREPDNEQFF. The CDR3, as DNA: TGTGCCTGGAGTGGGGGGCGGGAGCCTGACAATGAGCAGTTCTTC.

The chain employs TRBV7-9 and TRBJ2-1; tentative D call: TRBD1 (6 bases). V lost 6 bases to trimming and J lost 7 bases, with 13 bases between them. Germline lookup yields CDR1 SEHNR and CDR2 FQNEAQ (reference sequence). The CDR3 length is 13 residues. The CDR3 nucleotides read TGTGCCAGCAGTTATTTACAGGGTAATGAGCAGTTCTTC. Its protein product is CASSYLQGNEQFF.

The chain is built from TRBV5-1 and TRBJ1-2, with 7 bases aligning to TRBD1. With 0 bases clipped from V and 4 bases from J, the junction kept 9 bases outside the gene matches. The CDR3 loop spans 16 amino acids. The germline V gene has CDR1 SGHRS and CDR2 YFSETQ. CDR3 bases: TGCGCCAGCAGCTTGGTGGCGACAGGGAAAGGCTATGGCTACACCTTC. It is translated as CASSLVATGKGYGYTF.

This rearrangement joins TRBV4-2 to TRBJ1-2; TRBD1 aligns across 8 bases. The CDR3 runs 17 residues. CDR1 and CDR2 from the germline V gene are LGHNA and YNFKEQ. The junction had 10 bases not matched to a gene; V was cut back by 1 base and J by 3 bases. The CDR3 coding sequence is TGTGCCAGCAGCCAAGTAAAAGTGTCAGGGGGCGACTATGGCTACACCTTC. Amino acids: CASSQVKVSGGDYGYTF.

This clone was found once. The gene calls are TRBV7-8 and TRBJ1-1, with no clear D. Germline assignment: CDR1 SGHVS and CDR2 FQNEAQ. V was cut by 5 bases and J by 0 bases, with 10 bases left in between. This CDR3 contains 14 residues. CDR3 coding DNA: TGTGCCAGCAGCAGCACAGAGATGAACACTGAAGCTTTCTTT. Encoded protein: CASSSTEMNTEAFF.

The CDR3 is CASSKETGIYGYTF. Written as DNA, the CDR3 is TGTGCCAGCAGTAAGGAGACGGGAATCTATGGCTACACCTTC. V usage is TRBV13 and J usage is TRBJ1-2, with D hard to call. Trimming removed 6 bases from V and 4 bases from J, with 15 bases in between. Looked up from germline, CDR1 is PRHDT and CDR2 is FYEKMQ (reference sequence). CDR3 length: 14 residues.

The rearrangement joins TRBV2 to TRBJ2-1; D is uncertain. The CDR3 is 14 amino acids. The germline V gene has CDR1 SNHLY and CDR2 FYNNEI. Trimming took 4 bases from V and 2 from J, leaving 9 bases between them. The CDR3 protein is CASSVESPYNEQFF. CDR3 DNA sequence: TGTGCCAGCAGTGTGGAGAGTCCCTACAATGAGCAGTTCTTC.

The chain carries TRBV28 and TRBJ1-2, with D possibly matching TRBD1 (6 bases). The CDR3 is 13 amino acids. Trimming removed 3 bases at V and 4 bases at J, with 9 bases between. Germline V gives CDR1 MDHEN, CDR2 SYDVKM. The CDR3 protein is CASSFRQVYGYTF. The CDR3 nucleotides read TGTGCCAGCAGTTTCAGACAGGTCTATGGCTACACCTTC.

This chain connects TRBV5-4 to TRBJ2-1; the D gene is possibly TRBD2 (5 bases). Germline-derived CDR1 and CDR2 are SGHNT and YYREEE (reference sequence). The V gene lost 4 bases and the J gene lost 0 bases, with 11 bases spanning the gap. This CDR3 has 15 residues. The CDR3 nucleotides read TGTGCCAGCAGCATGCTAGCAGCCTCCTACAATGAGCAGTTCTTC. This sequence encodes CASSMLAASYNEQFF.

The chain joins TRBV28 to TRBJ2-7; TRBD1 matches 8 bases. Per the germline V gene, CDR1 is MDHEN and CDR2 is SYDVKM. This CDR3 is built from 16 residues. The trim removed 4 bases at V and 2 bases at J, leaving 10 bases unmatched. This CDR3 reads CASSSSRTGLAYEQYF. The DNA for the CDR3 is TGTGCCAGCAGTTCGAGCCGGACAGGGCTGGCCTACGAGCAGTACTTC.

The J gene is TRBJ2-5, the V gene TRBV19; perhaps TRBD1 as D (5 bases). V was cut by 9 bases and J by 1 base, with 9 bases left in between. The germline gives CDR1 LNHDA, CDR2 SQIVND (reference sequence). The CDR3 has 12 residues. The CDR3 loop is CASQGLQETQYF. CDR3 sequence (DNA): TGTGCCAGCCAGGGTCTCCAAGAGACCCAGTACTTC. Full variable domain (rest looked up from reference TRBV19 and TRBJ2-5): DGGITQSPKYLFRKEGQNVTLSCEQNLNHDAMYWYRQDPGQGLRLIYYSQIVNDFQKGDIAEGYSVSREKKESFPLTVTSAQKNPTAFYLCASQGLQETQYFGPGTRLLVL.

The chain has TRBV9 and TRBJ2-7; 10 bases line up with TRBD2. Per the germline V gene, CDR1 is SGDLS and CDR2 is YYNGEE. The CDR3 spans 16 residues. With V trimmed by 0 bases and J by 2 bases, 5 bases remained unmatched. The CDR3 DNA reads as TGTGCCAGCAGCGTAGAAGGGACTAGCGTGACCTACGAGCAGTACTTC. This sequence encodes CASSVEGTSVTYEQYF. The variable domain in full, with the rest retrieved from reference TRBV9 and TRBJ2-7, is DSGVTQTPKHLITATGQRVTLRCSPRSGDLSVYWYQQSLDQGLQFLIQYYNGEERAKGNILERFSAQQFPDLHSELNLSSLELGDSALYFCASSVEGTSVTYEQYFGPGTRLTVT.

This clone has just a few counts. The gene calls are TRBV18 and TRBJ2-2; tentatively, D is TRBD1 (5 bases). V lost 8 bases and J lost 5, with 15 bases in between. Germline V gene sequence: CDR1 KGHSH, CDR2 LQKENI. The CDR3 contains 14 residues. CDR3 sequence: CASLFEGVTGELFF. CDR3 in DNA: TGTGCCAGCCTATTTGAAGGGGTTACCGGGGAGCTGTTTTTT.

The genes are TRBV15 and TRBJ2-5; 11 bases line up with TRBD1. This CDR3 is built from 15 residues. CDR1 and CDR2 (germline): LNHNV, YYDKDF (reference sequence). The V and J ends lost 7 bases and 4 bases, in that order; junction bases with no gene match: 8. The CDR3 DNA reads TGTGCCACCACGGGGGGGACAGGGGGACCAGAGACCCAGTACTTC. Encoded protein: CATTGGTGGPETQYF. The complete variable domain, with remaining parts taken from reference TRBV15 and TRBJ2-5, reads DAMVIQNPRYQVTQFGKPVTLSCSQTLNHNVMYWYQQKSSQAPKLLFHYYDKDFNNEADTPDNFQSRRPNTSFCFLDIRSPGLGDTAMYLCATTGGTGGPETQYFGPGTRLLVL.

The chain recombines TRBV4-1 with TRBJ2-2; D perhaps matches TRBD1 (6 bases). The CDR3 has 16 residues. Germline CDR1 reads MGHRA; CDR2 reads YSYEKL. V gave up 0 bases and J gave up 5 bases, with 13 bases separating them. The CDR3 here is CASSQEVLGGTGELFF. CDR3 bases: TGCGCCAGCAGCCAAGAGGTTTTAGGGGGTACCGGGGAGCTGTTTTTT.

The V call is TRBV7-2, the J call TRBJ2-7; 8 positions match TRBD2. CDR3 length equals 15 residues. V shed 1 base and J 4 bases; nucleotides not matched to a gene: 6. Germline CDR1 reads SGHTA; CDR2 reads FQGNSA. This chain's CDR3 is CASSLESGGPYEQYF. CDR3 DNA: TGTGCCAGCAGCTTAGAGTCGGGAGGGCCGTACGAGCAGTACTTC.

The chain combines TRBV9 with TRBJ1-2; 7 bases are a match to TRBD1. Trimming removed 0 bases from V and 4 bases from J; junction bases left unmatched: 6. Germline values: CDR1 SGDLS, CDR2 YYNGEE. The CDR3 is 15 residues long. CDR3 DNA: TGTGCCAGCAGCGTAGGTGGGACAGATACCTATGGCTACACCTTC. Protein product: CASSVGGTDTYGYTF.

The chain has TRBV21-1 and TRBJ2-7; TRBD1, as called in the table, went unchecked against the DNA. TRBV21-1 is assigned pseudogene status. The CDR3 runs to 14 residues. The CDR3 loop reads CASSNRRVQGEQYF. The CDR3 DNA reads TGTGCCAGCAGCAACAGAAGGGTTCAGGGCGAGCAGTACTTC.

The gene calls are TRBV9 and TRBJ2-7; perhaps TRBD1 as D (5 bases). Germline V lookup: CDR1 SGDLS, CDR2 YYNGEE. The CDR3 runs to 16 residues. Trimming removed 0 bases at V and 2 bases at J, with 15 bases between. The CDR3 spells CASSVGQTAGTYEQYF. In DNA form, the CDR3 reads TGTGCCAGCAGCGTAGGCCAGACAGCAGGAACCTACGAGCAGTACTTC.

This clone came up once. The chain recombines TRBV27 with TRBJ2-3; 8 bases are shared with TRBD1. CDR3 length equals 15 residues. Germline V gene lookup returns CDR1 MNHEY and CDR2 SMNVEV (reference sequence). J gave up 3 bases and V 4 bases, and 6 bases lay outside the gene matches. DNA of the CDR3: TGTGCCAGCAGTTGGAGGGACAGGTTGACAGATACGCAGTATTTT. Residues: CASSWRDRLTDTQYF.

The gene calls are TRBV4-3 and TRBJ1-6, with a weak D call TRBD1 (6 bases). Trimming took 6 bases from V and 10 from J, leaving 13 bases between them. The germline V gene has CDR1 LGHNA and CDR2 YSLEER. CDR3 size: 13 residues. In DNA, the CDR3 is TGCGCCAGCAGGGAACAGGGAAACTCACCCCTCCACTTT. It specifies CASREQGNSPLHF.